This T cell receptor beta chain was recorded in a study of cytomegalovirus exposure and HLA in healthy donors. Study conclusions and caveats: According to a subsequent analysis, TCR clusters from the first cohort were inclined to appear together in the 100 to 150 validation repertoires. The study recorded 150 to 200 TCR beta chains that were cytomegalovirus-associated.

As concerns this clone: Its antigen is unidentified.

Sequencing was performed with immunoSEQ multiplex PCR; in TCRdb, only in-frame clones are kept and a portion is missing. The repertoire consists of about 200,000 clones, with roughly 85% occurring once and the leading ten covering 4.5% to 7%. The germline CDR1 and CDR2 sequences are SGHTA and FQGTGA. CDR3 length equals 15 residues. The germline V and J ends were trimmed by 2 bases and 1 base, with 6 bases remaining between them. The rearrangement links TRBV7-3 to TRBJ2-6; D unresolved. The source material was PBMCs. The receptor was derived from a woman under 30 in good health and CMV-seronegative. As DNA, the CDR3 is TGTGCCAGCAGCTTAGAAGGTTCTGGGGCCAACGTCCTGACTTTC. Amino acid sequence: CASSLEGSGANVLTF.